The T cell receptor (beta chain) described here comes from a study of blood T cell repertoires in COVID-19. For the study at large: Acute-phase and convalescent COVID-19 samples originated in the United States, Italy and Spain. Sources were T cells, B-cell-depleted T cells, or PBMCs; the material itself was cDNA or gDNA.

Germline CDR1 reads SGHTA; CDR2 reads FQGNSA. J was trimmed by 5 bases and V by 1 base; bases with no gene match: 3. This CDR3 is built from 14 residues. Original processing methods: Scientists estimated how many nucleated cells there were by amplifying reference gene primers. Using immunoSEQ multiplex PCR, the repertoire was profiled, and TCRdb retains in-frame clones only, with some absent. D and trimming come from the DNA, and the V and J calls and clone size come from that table. The sample shows tens of thousands of clones, about 89% of them seen only once. This clonotype was obtained from a man aged 60 to 75 with acute or convalescent COVID-19. Sample: peripheral blood. The chain carries TRBV7-2 and TRBJ2-5; TRBD2 agrees at 8 bases. CDR3 in amino acids: CASSLDGGVETQYF. The CDR3 nucleotides read TGTGCCAGCAGCTTAGACGGGGGGGTGGAGACCCAGTACTTC.